The 12 T cell receptor beta chains listed next were all sequenced from one sample in a study of cytomegalovirus exposure and HLA in healthy donors (dated by TCRdb to 2015 to 2018). The protocol used for the library was the immunoSEQ multiplex PCR assay. For the multiplex PCR, a mixture combining 60 forward primers for TCR Vbeta segments and 13 reverse primers for TCR Jbeta segments was used. TCRdb took this table from immuneACCESS and kept in-frame rearrangements with V and J called. Such tables lack part of the clones; where checked against another copy, unresolved V genes explain under half of the gap, and the rest is unexplained. The sample table contains around 100,000 clones; only one count was recorded for over 55% of them. Almost 8.5% of the sample is in the top ten clones. The sample consisted of PBMCs. These receptors came from a man between 18 and 29 years old in good health and CMV-seropositive.

This chain joins TRBV6-1 and TRBJ1-1; tentative D call: TRBD1 (5 bases). The V gene's germline CDR1 is MNHNS and CDR2 SASEGT. The CDR3 length is 13 residues. V was trimmed by 4 bases and J by 3 bases, leaving 9 bases between them. CDR3 nucleotides: TGTGCCAGCAGTGGTCGACAGCACACTGAAGCTTTCTTT. Translating it yields CASSGRQHTEAFF.

This chain joins TRBV4-1 and TRBJ2-1, with D perhaps matching TRBD2 (5 bases). Germline-derived CDR1 and CDR2 are MGHRA and YSYEKL. The CDR3 is 13 residues long. Trimming removed 1 base from V and 8 bases from J, with 9 bases in between. CDR3 sequence reads: CASSQGRWDEQFF. For the CDR3, the DNA is TGCGCCAGCAGCCAAGGGAGGTGGGATGAGCAGTTCTTC.

This clone was detected only a few times. The rearrangement uses TRBV5-1 and TRBJ1-6; 8 positions agree with TRBD1. Germline lookup yields CDR1 SGHRS and CDR2 YFSETQ. This CDR3 has 15 residues. V gave up 3 bases and J gave up 4 bases; unmatched junction bases: 3. CDR3 coding DNA: TGCGCCAGCAGCTCGGGACAGGCTTATAATTCACCCCTCCACTTT. Protein: CASSSGQAYNSPLHF.

This clone was seen a handful of times. This rearrangement joins TRBV2 to TRBJ1-2; no definite D call. Germline CDR1 reads SNHLY; CDR2 reads FYNNEI. CDR3 length: 16 amino acids. The germline V and J ends were trimmed by 0 bases and 13 bases, with 24 bases remaining between them. CDR3: CASSEAYGYTKTRTTF. In nucleotides, the CDR3 is TGTGCCAGCAGTGAAGCGTATGGCTATACTAAAACTCGTACCACCTTC.

The chain recombines TRBV5-6 with TRBJ1-1, with TRBD1 matching over 9 bases. The CDR3 loop spans 15 amino acids. With 4 bases clipped from V and 6 bases from J, the junction kept 10 bases outside the gene matches. Per germline, CDR1 SGHDT and CDR2 YYEEEE. The CDR3 is CASSIRTGVISEAFF. Here the CDR3 DNA reads TGTGCCAGCAGCATACGGACAGGGGTCATCTCTGAAGCTTTCTTT.

This clone was seen a handful of times. The V call is TRBV15, the J call TRBJ2-5, with 11 nucleotides matching TRBD2. There are 18 residues in the CDR3. Germline V gene sequence: CDR1 LNHNV, CDR2 YYDKDF (reference sequence). With V trimmed by 6 bases and J by 0 bases, 12 bases remained unmatched. DNA of the CDR3: TGTGCCACCAGTGAACTAGCGGGGGACAATATTTACCAAGAGACCCAGTACTTC. Translated: CATSELAGDNIYQETQYF.

This clone was observed a handful of times. The CDR3 DNA is TGTGCCAGCGGGCGGGGGACTAGTGACGATACGCAGTATTTT. It codes for CASGRGTSDDTQYF. The chain joins TRBV6-1 to TRBJ2-3, with 8 bases lining up with TRBD2. There are 14 residues in the CDR3. CDR1 is MNHNS, CDR2 SASEGT, per germline. The J segment lost 6 bases and the V segment lost 8 bases, leaving 10 bases of the junction unmatched.

The CDR3 loop reads CASSSPGNYEQYF. In DNA, the CDR3 is TGTGCCAGCAGCTCACCAGGCAACTACGAGCAGTACTTC. The chain employs TRBV7-9 and TRBJ2-7; D unresolved. The ends were cut back, 4 bases at V and 3 bases at J, with 10 bases in the middle. There are 13 residues in the CDR3. CDR1 and CDR2 (germline): SEHNR, FQNEAQ (reference sequence).

This clone was picked up a small number of times. The chain employs TRBV6-1 and TRBJ2-3; 10 positions agree with TRBD2. Germline-derived CDR1 and CDR2 are MNHNS and SASEGT. The CDR3 has 16 residues. The ends lost 0 bases at V and 1 base at J; junction bases unmatched: 1. In DNA, the CDR3 is TGTGCCAGCAGTGAAGCGCTAGCGGGGGGCACAGATACGCAGTATTTT. Translated: CASSEALAGGTDTQYF.

The chain employs TRBV6-6 and TRBJ1-2, with D possibly being TRBD1 (6 bases). Germline CDR1 MNHNY, CDR2 SVGAGI (reference sequence). V lost 6 bases and J lost 2, with 13 bases in between. CDR3 length equals 14 residues. CDR3 in amino acids: CASSRPGENYGYTF. The CDR3 DNA reads TGTGCCAGCAGCCGCCCAGGGGAAAACTATGGCTACACCTTC.

CDR3 protein: CASSPLGGGNTGELFF. For the CDR3, the DNA is TGTGCCAGCAGCCCCCTTGGGGGGGGGAACACCGGGGAGCTGTTTTTT. This chain connects TRBV9 to TRBJ2-2, with TRBD2 identical over 7 bases. J was trimmed by 1 base and V by 4 bases; bases with no gene match: 7. The CDR3 consists of 16 residues. The germline V gene has CDR1 SGDLS and CDR2 YYNGEE.

J is TRBJ2-3 and V is TRBV28; D gene ambiguous. With 5 bases removed from V and 3 bases from J, the gap between germline ends came to 18 bases. CDR3 length: 16 amino acids. The germline V gene encodes CDR1 MDHEN and CDR2 SYDVKM. CDR3: CASSPPLDSPTDTQYF. The CDR3 region has the DNA TGTGCCAGCAGTCCCCCTCTAGATAGTCCAACAGATACGCAGTATTTT.